This T cell receptor beta chain was sequenced for a study of glioma-infiltrating T cells after dendritic cell vaccination. Study at large: Patients had newly diagnosed or recurrent glioblastoma and received dendritic cell vaccines.

Germline V gene lookup returns CDR1 MNHEY and CDR2 SMNVEV (reference sequence). With 5 bases removed from V and 5 bases from J, the gap between germline ends came to 12 bases. The CDR3 length is 13 residues. Sequencing was performed with immunoSEQ multiplex PCR; in TCRdb, only in-frame clones are kept and a portion is missing. The sample yields 65,000 or so clones, about 89% seen once. Regarding time point: after dendritic cell vaccination, including at tumor progression/relapse. The sample in question was blood, obtained after dendritic cell vaccination. V and J are TRBV27 and TRBJ1-2; a possible D gene is TRBD1 (6 bases). The receptor comes from a human donor with glioblastoma. CDR3 amino acids: CASSLQGDYGYTF. The CDR3 bases are TGTGCCAGCAGTCTACAGGGAGATTATGGCTACACCTTC.